This T cell receptor beta chain originates from a study of T cell repertoires in cytomegalovirus infection. Study-level information: CMV infection plus the matching HLA type was flagged by public TCR beta signatures.

This clonotype was picked up many times. What it binds is unknown. The study, taken as a whole, reports: Cumulative frequency of public TCR beta families picked out carriers of CMV plus the relevant HLA. The ex vivo response showed dominance by HLA-C-restricted CMV-specific TCR beta clonotypes.

CDR3 length: 14 amino acids. Trimming removed 1 base at V and 7 bases at J, with 10 bases between. Germline V gene sequence: CDR1 SGHTA, CDR2 FQGNSA. TCRdb recomputed calls from the reads with MiXCR, one row per CDR3 protein. In the table there are 250,000 to 350,000 distinct CDR3 sequences, 20% to 30% of which are singletons. The rearrangement uses TRBV7-2 and TRBJ2-2; D is ambiguous. The sample comprised PBMCs. The TCR comes from a human donor in good health (CMV status not recorded). Some clones in this sample may be carry-over from other donors' samples. This chain's CDR3 is CASSLGAGGGELFF. The CDR3 nucleotides read TGTGCCAGCAGCTTAGGAGCCGGCGGCGGGGAGCTGTTTTTT.